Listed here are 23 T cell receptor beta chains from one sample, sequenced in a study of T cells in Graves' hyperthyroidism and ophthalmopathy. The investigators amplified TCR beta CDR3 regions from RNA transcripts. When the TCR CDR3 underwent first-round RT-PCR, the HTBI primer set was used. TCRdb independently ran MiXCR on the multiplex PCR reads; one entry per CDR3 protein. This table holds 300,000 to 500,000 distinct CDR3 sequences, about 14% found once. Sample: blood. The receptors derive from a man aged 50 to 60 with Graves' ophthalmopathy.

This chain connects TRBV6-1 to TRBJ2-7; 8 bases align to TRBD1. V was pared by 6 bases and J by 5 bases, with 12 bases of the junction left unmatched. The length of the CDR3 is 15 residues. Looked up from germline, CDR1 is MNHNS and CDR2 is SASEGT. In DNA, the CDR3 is TGTGCCAGCAGCCCGGGACAGGAACTTCGGAACGAGCAGTACTTC. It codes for CASSPGQELRNEQYF.

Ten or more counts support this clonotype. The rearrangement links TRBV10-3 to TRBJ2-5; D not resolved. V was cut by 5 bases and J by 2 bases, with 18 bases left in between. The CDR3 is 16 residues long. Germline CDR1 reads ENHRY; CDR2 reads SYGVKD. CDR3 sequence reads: CAISPTRRGPQETQYF. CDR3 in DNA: TGTGCCATCAGTCCTACGCGACGCGGACCACAAGAGACCCAGTACTTC.

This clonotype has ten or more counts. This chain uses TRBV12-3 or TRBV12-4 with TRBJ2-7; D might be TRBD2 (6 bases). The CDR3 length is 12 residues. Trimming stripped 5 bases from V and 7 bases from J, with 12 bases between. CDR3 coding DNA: TGTGCCAGCAGTCCGGCGGGGAGGGAGCAGTACTTC. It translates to CASSPAGREQYF.

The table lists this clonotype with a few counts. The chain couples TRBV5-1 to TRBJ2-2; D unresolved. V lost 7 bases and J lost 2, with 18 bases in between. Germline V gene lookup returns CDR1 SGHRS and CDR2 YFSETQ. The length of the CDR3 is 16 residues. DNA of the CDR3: TGCGCCAGCGGATTCGGGCGGTCGGAAAACACCGGGGAGCTGTTTTTT. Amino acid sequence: CASGFGRSENTGELFF.

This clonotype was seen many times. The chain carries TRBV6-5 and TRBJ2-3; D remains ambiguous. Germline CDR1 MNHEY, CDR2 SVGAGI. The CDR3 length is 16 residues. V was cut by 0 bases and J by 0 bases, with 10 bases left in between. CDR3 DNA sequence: TGTGCCAGCAGTTACTCCGTTGCGGTGAGCACAGATACGCAGTATTTT. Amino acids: CASSYSVAVSTDTQYF.

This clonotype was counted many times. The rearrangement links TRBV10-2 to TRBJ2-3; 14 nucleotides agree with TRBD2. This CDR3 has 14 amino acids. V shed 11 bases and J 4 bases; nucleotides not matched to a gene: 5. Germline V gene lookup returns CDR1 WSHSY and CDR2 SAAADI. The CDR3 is CAVETSGRADTQYF. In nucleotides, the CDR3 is TGCGCCGTAGAGACTAGCGGGAGGGCAGATACGCAGTATTTT.

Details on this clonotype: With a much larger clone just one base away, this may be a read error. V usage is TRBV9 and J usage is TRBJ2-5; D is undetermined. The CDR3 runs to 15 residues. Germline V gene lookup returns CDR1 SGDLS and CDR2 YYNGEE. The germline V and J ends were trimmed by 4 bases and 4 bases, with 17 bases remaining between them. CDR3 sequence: CASSYTSSTLETQYF. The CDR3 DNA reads TGTGCCAGCAGCTATACCTCTAGTACACTAGAGACCCAGTACTTC.

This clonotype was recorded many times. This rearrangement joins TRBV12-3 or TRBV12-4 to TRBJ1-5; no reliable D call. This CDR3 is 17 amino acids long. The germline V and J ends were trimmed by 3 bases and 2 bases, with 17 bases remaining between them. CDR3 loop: CASSFREWAIGNQPQHF. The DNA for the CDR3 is TGTGCCAGCAGTTTTAGGGAATGGGCCATCGGCAATCAGCCCCAGCATTTT.

The CDR3 sequence: CASSVNTGELFF. The CDR3, as DNA: TGTGCCAGCAGCGTGAACACCGGGGAGCTGTTTTTT. The chain links TRBV9 to TRBJ2-2; no clear D. This CDR3 is built from 12 residues. The germline gives CDR1 SGDLS, CDR2 YYNGEE. V gave up 2 bases and J gave up 1 base, with 0 bases separating them.

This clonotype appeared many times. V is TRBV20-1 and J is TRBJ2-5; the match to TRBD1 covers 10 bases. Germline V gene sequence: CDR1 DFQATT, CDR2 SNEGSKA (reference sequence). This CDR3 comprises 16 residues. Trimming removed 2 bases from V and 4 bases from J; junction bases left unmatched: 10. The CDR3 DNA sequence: TGCAGTGCTAGAAACCCCCGAGACAGGGGGCTAGAGACCCAGTACTTC. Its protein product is CSARNPRDRGLETQYF.

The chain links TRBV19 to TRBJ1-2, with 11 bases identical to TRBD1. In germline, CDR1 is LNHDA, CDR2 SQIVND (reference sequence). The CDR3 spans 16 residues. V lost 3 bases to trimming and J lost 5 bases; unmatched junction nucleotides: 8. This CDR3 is CASSILGTGGGYGYTF. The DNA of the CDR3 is TGTGCCAGTAGTATCCTGGGGACAGGGGGGGGATATGGCTACACCTTC. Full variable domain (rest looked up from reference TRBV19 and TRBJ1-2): DGGITQSPKYLFRKEGQNVTLSCEQNLNHDAMYWYRQDPGQGLRLIYYSQIVNDFQKGDIAEGYSVSREKKESFPLTVTSAQKNPTAFYLCASSILGTGGGYGYTFGSGTRLTVV.

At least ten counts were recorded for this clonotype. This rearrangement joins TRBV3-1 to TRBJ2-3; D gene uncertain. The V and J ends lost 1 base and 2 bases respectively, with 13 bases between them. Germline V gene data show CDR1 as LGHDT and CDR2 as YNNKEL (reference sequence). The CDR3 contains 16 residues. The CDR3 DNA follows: TGTGCCAGCAGCCAAGGGGCGGAAACCAACACAGATACGCAGTATTTT. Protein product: CASSQGAETNTDTQYF.

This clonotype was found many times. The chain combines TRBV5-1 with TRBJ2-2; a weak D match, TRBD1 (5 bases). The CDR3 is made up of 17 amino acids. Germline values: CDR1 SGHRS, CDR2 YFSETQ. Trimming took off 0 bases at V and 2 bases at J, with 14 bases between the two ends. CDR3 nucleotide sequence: TGCGCCAGCAGCTTGGAGGGGATCGGATTCAACACCGGGGAGCTGTTTTTT. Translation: CASSLEGIGFNTGELFF.

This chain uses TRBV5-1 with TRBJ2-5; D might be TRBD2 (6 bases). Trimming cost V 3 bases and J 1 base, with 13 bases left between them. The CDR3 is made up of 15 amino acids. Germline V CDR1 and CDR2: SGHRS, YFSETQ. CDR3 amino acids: CASSSGSSTQETQYF. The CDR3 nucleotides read TGCGCCAGCAGCTCCGGGAGTTCCACCCAAGAGACCCAGTACTTC.

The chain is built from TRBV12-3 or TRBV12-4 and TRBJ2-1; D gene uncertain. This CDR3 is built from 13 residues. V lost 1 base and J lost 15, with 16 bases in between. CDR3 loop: CASSLVRHNWRFF. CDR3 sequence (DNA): TGTGCCAGCAGTTTAGTCAGGCATAACTGGCGGTTCTTC.

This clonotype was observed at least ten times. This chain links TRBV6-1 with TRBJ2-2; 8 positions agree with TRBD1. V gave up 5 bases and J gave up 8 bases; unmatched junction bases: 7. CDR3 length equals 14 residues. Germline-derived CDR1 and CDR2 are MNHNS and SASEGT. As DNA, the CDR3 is TGTGCCAGCAGTCAATTGACAGGGGCAGGGGAGCTGTTTTTT. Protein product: CASSQLTGAGELFF.

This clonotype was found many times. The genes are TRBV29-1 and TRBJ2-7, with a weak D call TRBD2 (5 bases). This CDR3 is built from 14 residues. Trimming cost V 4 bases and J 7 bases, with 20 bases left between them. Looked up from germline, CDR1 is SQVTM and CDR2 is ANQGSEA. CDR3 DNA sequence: TGCAGCGTTGTGTCGTCCGGTCCTACGGGAGAGCAGTACTTC. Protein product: CSVVSSGPTGEQYF.

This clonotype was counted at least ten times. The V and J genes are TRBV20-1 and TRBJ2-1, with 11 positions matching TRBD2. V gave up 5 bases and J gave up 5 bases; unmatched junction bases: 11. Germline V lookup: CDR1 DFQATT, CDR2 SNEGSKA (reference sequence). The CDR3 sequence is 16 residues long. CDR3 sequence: CSAPGLAGLIHNEQFF. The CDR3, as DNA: TGCAGTGCTCCCGGACTAGCGGGCCTCATACACAATGAGCAGTTCTTC.

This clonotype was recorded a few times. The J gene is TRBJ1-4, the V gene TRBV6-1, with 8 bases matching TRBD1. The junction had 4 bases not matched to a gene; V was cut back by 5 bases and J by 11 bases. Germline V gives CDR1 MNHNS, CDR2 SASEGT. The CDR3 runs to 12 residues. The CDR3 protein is CASSSSGGKLFF. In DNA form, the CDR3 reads TGTGCCAGCAGTTCCTCAGGGGGCAAACTGTTTTTT.

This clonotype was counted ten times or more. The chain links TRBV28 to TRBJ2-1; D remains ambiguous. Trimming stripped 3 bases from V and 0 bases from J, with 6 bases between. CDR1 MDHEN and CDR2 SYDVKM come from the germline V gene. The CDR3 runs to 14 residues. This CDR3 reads CASSLAISYNEQFF. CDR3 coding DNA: TGTGCCAGCAGTTTGGCCATCTCCTACAATGAGCAGTTCTTC.

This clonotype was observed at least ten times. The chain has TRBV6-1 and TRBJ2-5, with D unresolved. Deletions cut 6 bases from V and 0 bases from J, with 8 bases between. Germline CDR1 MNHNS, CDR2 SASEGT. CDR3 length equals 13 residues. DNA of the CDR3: TGTGCCAGCAGATCAGTGTACCAAGAGACCCAGTACTTC. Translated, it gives CASRSVYQETQYF.

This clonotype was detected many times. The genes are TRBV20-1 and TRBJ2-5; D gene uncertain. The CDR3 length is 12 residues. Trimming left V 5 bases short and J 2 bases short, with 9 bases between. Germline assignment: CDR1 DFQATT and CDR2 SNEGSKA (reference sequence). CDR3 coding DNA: TGCAGTGCTCTGACCTATCAAGAGACCCAGTACTTC. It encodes CSALTYQETQYF.

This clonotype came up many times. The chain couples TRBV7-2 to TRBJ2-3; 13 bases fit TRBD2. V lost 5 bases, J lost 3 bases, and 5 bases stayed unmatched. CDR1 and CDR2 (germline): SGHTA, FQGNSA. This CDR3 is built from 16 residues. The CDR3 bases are TGTGCCAGCAGCCGCGGACTAGCGGGAGTTACAGATACGCAGTATTTT. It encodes CASSRGLAGVTDTQYF.